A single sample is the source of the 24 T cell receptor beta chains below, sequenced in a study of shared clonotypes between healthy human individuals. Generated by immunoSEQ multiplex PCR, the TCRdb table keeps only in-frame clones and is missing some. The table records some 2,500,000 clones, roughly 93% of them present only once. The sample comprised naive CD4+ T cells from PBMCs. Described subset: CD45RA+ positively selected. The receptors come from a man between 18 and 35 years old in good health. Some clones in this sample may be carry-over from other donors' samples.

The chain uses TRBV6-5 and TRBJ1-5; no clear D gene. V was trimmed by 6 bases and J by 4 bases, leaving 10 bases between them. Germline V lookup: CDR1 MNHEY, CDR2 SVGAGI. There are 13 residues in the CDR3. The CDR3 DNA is TGTGCCAGCAGCCCGGACGGGAATCAGCCCCAGCATTTT. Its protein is CASSPDGNQPQHF.

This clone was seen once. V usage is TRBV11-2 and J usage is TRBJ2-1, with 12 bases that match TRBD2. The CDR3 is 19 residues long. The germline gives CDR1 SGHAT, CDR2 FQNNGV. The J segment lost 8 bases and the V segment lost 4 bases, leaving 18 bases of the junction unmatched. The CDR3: CASSWGQQRLAGVKDEQFF. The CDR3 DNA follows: TGTGCCAGCAGCTGGGGACAGCAAAGACTAGCGGGAGTAAAAGATGAGCAGTTCTTC. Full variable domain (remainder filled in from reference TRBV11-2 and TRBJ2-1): EAGVAQSPRYKIIEKRQSVAFWCNPISGHATLYWYQQILGQGPKLLIQFQNNGVVDDSQLPKDRFSAERLKGVDSTLKIQPAKLEDSAVYLCASSWGQQRLAGVKDEQFFGPGTRLTVL.

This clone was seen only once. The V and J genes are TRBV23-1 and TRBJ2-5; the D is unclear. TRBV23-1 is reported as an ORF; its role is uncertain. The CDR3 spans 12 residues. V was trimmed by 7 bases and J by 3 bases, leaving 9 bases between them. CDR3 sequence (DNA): TGCGCCAGCACTCGGAGAGAAGAGACCCAGTACTTC. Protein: CASTRREETQYF.

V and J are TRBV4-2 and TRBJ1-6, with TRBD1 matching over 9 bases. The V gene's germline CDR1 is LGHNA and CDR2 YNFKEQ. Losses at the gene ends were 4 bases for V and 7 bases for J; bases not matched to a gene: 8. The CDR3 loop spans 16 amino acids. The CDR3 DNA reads TGTGCCAGCAGCCTCCCGGGACAGGGTTCGAATTCACCCCTCCACTTT. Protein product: CASSLPGQGSNSPLHF.

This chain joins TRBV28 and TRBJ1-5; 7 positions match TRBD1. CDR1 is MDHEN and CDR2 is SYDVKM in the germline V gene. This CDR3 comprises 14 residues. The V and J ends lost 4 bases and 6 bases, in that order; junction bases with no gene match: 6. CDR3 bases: TGTGCCAGCAGTTCTCAGACAGGGCCTCAGCCCCAGCATTTT. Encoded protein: CASSSQTGPQPQHF. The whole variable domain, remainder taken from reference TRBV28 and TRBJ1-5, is DVKVTQSSRYLVKRTGEKVFLECVQDMDHENMFWYRQDPGLGLRLIYFSYDVKMKEKGDIPEGYSVSREKKERFSLILESASTNQTSMYLCASSSQTGPQPQHFGDGTRLSIL.

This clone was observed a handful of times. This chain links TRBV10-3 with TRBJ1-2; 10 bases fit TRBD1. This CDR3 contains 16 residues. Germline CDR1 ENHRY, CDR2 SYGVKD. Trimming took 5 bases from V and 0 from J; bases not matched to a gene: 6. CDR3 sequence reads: CAISFWTGGPNYGYTF. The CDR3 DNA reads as TGTGCCATCAGTTTCTGGACAGGGGGTCCTAACTATGGCTACACCTTC.

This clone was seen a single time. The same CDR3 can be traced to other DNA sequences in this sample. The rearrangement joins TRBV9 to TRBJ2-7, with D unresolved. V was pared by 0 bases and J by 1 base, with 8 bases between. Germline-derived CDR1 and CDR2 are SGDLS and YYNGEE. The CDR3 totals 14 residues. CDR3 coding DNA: TGTGCCAGCAGCGTAGCTCCCCAGTCCTACGAGCAGTACTTC. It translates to CASSVAPQSYEQYF. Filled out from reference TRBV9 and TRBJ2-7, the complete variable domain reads DSGVTQTPKHLITATGQRVTLRCSPRSGDLSVYWYQQSLDQGLQFLIQYYNGEERAKGNILERFSAQQFPDLHSELNLSSLELGDSALYFCASSVAPQSYEQYFGPGTRLTVT.

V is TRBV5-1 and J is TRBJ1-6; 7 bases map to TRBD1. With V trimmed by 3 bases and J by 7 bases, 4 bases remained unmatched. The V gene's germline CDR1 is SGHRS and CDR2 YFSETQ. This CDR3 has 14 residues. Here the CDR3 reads CASSYDRVNSPLHF. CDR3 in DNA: TGCGCCAGCAGCTACGACAGGGTGAATTCACCCCTCCACTTT.

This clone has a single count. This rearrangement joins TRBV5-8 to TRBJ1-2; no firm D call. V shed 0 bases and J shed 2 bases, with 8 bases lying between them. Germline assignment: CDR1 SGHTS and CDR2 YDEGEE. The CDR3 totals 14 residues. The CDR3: CASSLASANYGYTF. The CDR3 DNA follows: TGTGCCAGCAGCTTGGCCAGTGCGAACTATGGCTACACCTTC. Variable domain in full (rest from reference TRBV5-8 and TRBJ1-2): EAGVTQSPTHLIKTRGQQATLRCSPISGHTSVYWYQQALGLGLQFLLWYDEGEERNRGNFPPRFSGRQFPNYSSELNVNALELEDSALYLCASSLASANYGYTFGSGTRLTVV.

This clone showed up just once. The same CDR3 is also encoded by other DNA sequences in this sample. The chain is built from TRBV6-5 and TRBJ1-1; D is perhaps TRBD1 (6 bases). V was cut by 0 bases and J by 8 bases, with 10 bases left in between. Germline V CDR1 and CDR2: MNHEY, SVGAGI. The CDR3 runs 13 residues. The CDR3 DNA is TGTGCCAGCAGTTACTCGGGGGGGCGGGAAGCTTTCTTT. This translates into CASSYSGGREAFF.

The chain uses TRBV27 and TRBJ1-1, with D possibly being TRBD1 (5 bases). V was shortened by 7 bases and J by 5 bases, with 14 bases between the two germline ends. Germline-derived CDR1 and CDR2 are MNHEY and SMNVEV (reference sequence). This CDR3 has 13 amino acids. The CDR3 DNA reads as TGTGCCAGCAACCCCCTTGGGGGAACTGAAGCTTTCTTT. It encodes CASNPLGGTEAFF.

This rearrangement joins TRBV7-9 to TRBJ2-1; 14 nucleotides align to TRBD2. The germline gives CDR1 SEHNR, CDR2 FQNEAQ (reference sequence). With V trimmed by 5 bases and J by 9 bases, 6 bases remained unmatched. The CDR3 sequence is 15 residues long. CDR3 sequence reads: CASSPRLAGGLEQFF. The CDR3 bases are TGTGCCAGCAGCCCAAGACTAGCGGGAGGGCTTGAGCAGTTCTTC.

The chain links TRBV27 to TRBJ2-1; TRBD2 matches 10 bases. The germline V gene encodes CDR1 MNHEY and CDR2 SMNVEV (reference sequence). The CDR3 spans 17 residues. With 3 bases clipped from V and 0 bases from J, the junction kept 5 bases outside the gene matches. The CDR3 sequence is CASSFGLAGVSYNEQFF. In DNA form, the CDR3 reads TGTGCCAGCAGTTTCGGGCTAGCGGGGGTCTCCTACAATGAGCAGTTCTTC.

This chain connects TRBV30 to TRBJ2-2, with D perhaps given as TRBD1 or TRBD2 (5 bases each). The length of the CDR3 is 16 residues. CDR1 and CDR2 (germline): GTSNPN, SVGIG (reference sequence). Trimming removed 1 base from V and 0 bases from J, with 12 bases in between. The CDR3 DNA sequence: TGTGCCTGGAGTGGGGAAGGGGAGTCGAACACCGGGGAGCTGTTTTTT. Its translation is CAWSGEGESNTGELFF.

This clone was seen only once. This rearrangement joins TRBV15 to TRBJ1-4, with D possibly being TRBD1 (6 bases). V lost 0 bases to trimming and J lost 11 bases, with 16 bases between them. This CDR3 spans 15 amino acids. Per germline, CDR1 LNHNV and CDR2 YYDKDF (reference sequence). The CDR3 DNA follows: TGTGCCACCAGCAGAGATAGCGGGACATCATACAAACTGTTTTTT. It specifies CATSRDSGTSYKLFF. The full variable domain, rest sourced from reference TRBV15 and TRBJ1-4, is DAMVIQNPRYQVTQFGKPVTLSCSQTLNHNVMYWYQQKSSQAPKLLFHYYDKDFNNEADTPDNFQSRRPNTSFCFLDIRSPGLGDTAMYLCATSRDSGTSYKLFFGSGTQLSVL.

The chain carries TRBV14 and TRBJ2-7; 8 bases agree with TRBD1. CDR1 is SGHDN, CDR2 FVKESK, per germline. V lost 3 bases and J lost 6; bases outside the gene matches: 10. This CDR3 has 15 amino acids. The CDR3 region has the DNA TGTGCCAGCAGCCACGGTGGGACAGGTCGTTCCGAGCAGTACTTC. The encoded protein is CASSHGGTGRSEQYF. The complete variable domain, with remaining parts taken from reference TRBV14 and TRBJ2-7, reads EAGVTQFPSHSVIEKGQTVTLRCDPISGHDNLYWYRRVMGKEIKFLLHFVKESKQDESGMPNNRFLAERTGGTYSTLKVQPAELEDSGVYFCASSHGGTGRSEQYFGPGTRLTVT.

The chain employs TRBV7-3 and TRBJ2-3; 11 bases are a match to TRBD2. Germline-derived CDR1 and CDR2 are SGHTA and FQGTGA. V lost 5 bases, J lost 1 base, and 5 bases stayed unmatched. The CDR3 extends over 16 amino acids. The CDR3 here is CASSTTSGSGTDTQYF. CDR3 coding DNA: TGTGCCAGCAGCACAACTAGCGGGAGTGGCACAGATACGCAGTATTTT.

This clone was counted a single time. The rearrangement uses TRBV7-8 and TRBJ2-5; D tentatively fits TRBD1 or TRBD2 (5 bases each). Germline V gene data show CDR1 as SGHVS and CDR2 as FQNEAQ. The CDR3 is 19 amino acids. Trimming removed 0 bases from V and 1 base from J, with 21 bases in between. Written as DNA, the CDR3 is TGTGCCAGCAGCTTAGCCCCCCCATGGATGAAGGGACCCCAAGAGACCCAGTACTTC. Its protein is CASSLAPPWMKGPQETQYF. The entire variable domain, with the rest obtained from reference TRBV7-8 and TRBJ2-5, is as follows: GAGVSQSPRYKVAKRGQDVALRCDPISGHVSLFWYQQALGQGPEFLTYFQNEAQLDKSGLPSDRFFAERPEGSVSTLKIQRTQQEDSAVYLCASSLAPPWMKGPQETQYFGPGTRLLVL.

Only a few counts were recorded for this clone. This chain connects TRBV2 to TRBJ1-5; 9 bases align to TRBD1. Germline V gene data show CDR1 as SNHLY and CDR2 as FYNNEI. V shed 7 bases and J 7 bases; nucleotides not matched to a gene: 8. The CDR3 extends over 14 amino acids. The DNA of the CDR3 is TGTGCCAGCAAATCGGACAGGGGAGGGCAGCCCCAGCATTTT. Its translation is CASKSDRGGQPQHF. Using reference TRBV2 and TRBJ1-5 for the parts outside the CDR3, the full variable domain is EPEVTQTPSHQVTQMGQEVILRCVPISNHLYFYWYRQILGQKVEFLVSFYNNEISEKSEIFDDQFSVERPDGSNFTLKIRSTKLEDSAMYFCASKSDRGGQPQHFGDGTRLSIL.

CDR3 sequence (DNA): TGTGCCAGCAGCCCCGGGACAGGGGAGGAAAAACTGTTTTTT. Amino acid sequence: CASSPGTGEEKLFF. The chain joins TRBV5-4 to TRBJ1-4, with TRBD1 matching over 10 bases. The trim removed 4 bases at V and 8 bases at J, leaving 5 bases unmatched. Per the germline V gene, CDR1 is SGHNT and CDR2 is YYREEE (reference sequence). This CDR3 comprises 14 residues.

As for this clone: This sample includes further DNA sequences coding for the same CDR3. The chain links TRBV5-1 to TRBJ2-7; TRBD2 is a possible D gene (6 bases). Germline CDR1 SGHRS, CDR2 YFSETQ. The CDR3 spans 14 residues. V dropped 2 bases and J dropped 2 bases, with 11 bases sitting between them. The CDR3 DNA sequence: TGCGCCAGCAGCTTAGACCGGGAGACCTACGAGCAGTACTTC. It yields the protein CASSLDRETYEQYF.

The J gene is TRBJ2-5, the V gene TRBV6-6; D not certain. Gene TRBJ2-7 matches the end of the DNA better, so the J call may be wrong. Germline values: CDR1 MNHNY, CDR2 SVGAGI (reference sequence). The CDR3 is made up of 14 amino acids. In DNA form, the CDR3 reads TGTGCCAGCAGGACTCGATCGAGCTCCTACGAGCAGTACTTC. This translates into CASRTRSSSYEQYF.

CDR3 sequence (DNA): TGTGCCAGCTCACTTGGGGACAGGGCGAACACCGGGGAGCTGTTTTTT. Translating it yields CASSLGDRANTGELFF. The chain combines TRBV18 with TRBJ2-2, with TRBD1 matching over 9 bases. The V gene end was trimmed by 4 bases and the J gene end by 0 bases; junction bases not matched to a gene: 3. The CDR3 extends over 16 amino acids. CDR1 and CDR2 from the germline V gene are KGHSH and LQKENI.

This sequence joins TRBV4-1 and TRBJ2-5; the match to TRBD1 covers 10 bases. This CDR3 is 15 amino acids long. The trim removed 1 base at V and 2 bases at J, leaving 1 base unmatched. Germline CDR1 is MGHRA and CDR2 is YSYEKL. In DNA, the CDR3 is TGCGCCAGCAGCCAAGGACAGGGGGCTCAAGAGACCCAGTACTTC. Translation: CASSQGQGAQETQYF.